This T cell receptor beta chain originates from a study of T-cell memory formation after mild COVID-19. Study-wide context: Among the donors, TCR clusters were largely specific to each donor. Findings of the study overall: The study detected some responding clones in pre-infection memory, suggesting cross-reactive memory joined. Nothing confirmed that second-wave clones peaking on day 37 were specific for SARS-CoV-2.

Trimming removed 3 bases from V and 5 bases from J; junction bases left unmatched: 4. The CDR3 contains 15 residues. Germline assignment: CDR1 SGHAT and CDR2 FQNNGV. This clonotype was seen more than once but under ten times. The antigen remains undetermined. TCR alpha and TCR beta cDNA libraries carrying sample barcodes and UMIs came from 5'RACE with constant-segment primers. TCRdb re-derived calls from the 5' RACE reads in MiXCR, one entry per CDR3 protein. The data show around 180,000 distinct CDR3 sequences, with around 15% seen just once and about 2% held by the top ten. Sequences were obtained from PBMCs or a T cell subset sorted from them (not recorded which). The clonotype originates from an adult woman who had mild COVID-19 (a few samples of this study predate the infection). Cell type and time point are not known. V and J are TRBV11-2 and TRBJ2-1, with TRBD2 identical over 10 bases. CDR3: CASSFTAGGHNEQFF. The DNA of the CDR3 is TGTGCCAGCAGCTTTACAGCGGGAGGGCACAATGAGCAGTTCTTC.